Detailed here is one T cell receptor beta chain. Antigen specificity is unknown. This sample was taken from a study of tumor and adjacent non-tumor tissue in lung cancer. About the research overall: Patients comprised about a dozen adenocarcinoma, a couple of squamous cell carcinoma and 1 small cell lung cancer. On average, productive TCRbeta reads reached around 4 million per sample. Study-wide points: Shorter survival was associated with higher TCR diversity in tumors. Normal lung showed higher cumulative top 100 clone frequency than tumor.

Three rounds of nested PCR, following a modified ARM-PCR protocol, produced the TCRbeta library. TCRdb processed the multiplex PCR reads anew with MiXCR; each CDR3 protein has one entry. The profile covers 100,000 to 150,000 distinct CDR3 sequences, with approximately 71% appearing a single time and roughly 13% taken by the ten largest. No cell sorting was done before RNA was extracted from the tissue. The trim removed 2 bases at V and 6 bases at J, leaving 4 bases unmatched. CDR3 length equals 15 residues. The germline V gene encodes CDR1 MDHEN and CDR2 SYDVKM. This TCR was sampled from a young man with non-small cell lung cancer. The J gene is TRBJ1-6, the V gene TRBV28, with 7 bases that match TRBD1. Sequenced sample: lung tumor tissue. CDR3: CASSLQDRFNSPLHF. The CDR3 DNA is TGTGCCAGCAGTTTACAGGACAGGTTTAATTCACCCCTCCACTTT.